A single sample gave rise to the 32 T cell receptor beta chains below, sequenced in a study of T cells in Graves' hyperthyroidism and ophthalmopathy (dated by TCRdb to the late 2010s). Library preparation employed multiplex PCR. TCRdb shows the sequencer as Illumina HiSeq 2000. Amplification of TCR beta CDR3 regions was carried out from RNA transcripts. For the first round of RT-PCR on the TCR CDR3, the HTBI primer set was used together with the Qiagen OneStep RT-PCR kit. TCRdb trimmed public reads at Q25 via fastp, called clones via MiXCR and kept in-frame beta chains. Every entry covers one CDR3 protein and lists the most common genes and DNA from its rows. In all, the sample holds 500,000 to 600,000 distinct CDR3 sequences, and around 17% of those were seen once. More than 15% of the sample lies in the top ten. The source material was blood. The receptors originated from a young woman with Graves' hyperthyroidism.

The V gene is TRBV20-1, the J gene TRBJ2-2; 9 nucleotides agree with TRBD1. CDR1 is DFQATT, CDR2 SNEGSKA, per germline (reference sequence). The trim removed 0 bases at V and 6 bases at J, leaving 11 bases unmatched. The CDR3 consists of 17 residues. CDR3 loop: CSARDLETGGTSGELFF. DNA of the CDR3: TGCAGTGCTAGAGATCTTGAGACAGGGGGTACTTCCGGGGAGCTGTTTTTT.

Ten or more counts support this clonotype. The rearrangement links TRBV24-1 to TRBJ2-1, with D possibly being TRBD1 (5 bases). Germline loops: CDR1 KGHDR, CDR2 SFDVKD. The CDR3 is 16 amino acids. Trimming pared 1 base from V and 1 base from J, leaving 10 bases between. CDR3 in DNA: TGTGCCACCAGTGATTTAGGGCAGGGATCCTACAATGAGCAGTTCTTC. It encodes CATSDLGQGSYNEQFF.

This clonotype has ten or more counts. The chain has TRBV5-1 and TRBJ2-7; weak D call: TRBD2 (5 bases). The germline V gene encodes CDR1 SGHRS and CDR2 YFSETQ. The V gene lost 2 bases and the J gene lost 1 base, with 16 bases spanning the gap. The CDR3 totals 16 residues. CDR3 bases: TGCGCCAGCAGCTTCGGGAAGTCGGGTCCTTCCTACGAGCAGTACTTC. This gives the protein CASSFGKSGPSYEQYF.

This clonotype has at least ten counts. The rearrangement joins TRBV13 to TRBJ2-1, with TRBD1 identical over 9 bases. This CDR3 comprises 15 residues. With 0 bases clipped from V and 6 bases from J, the junction kept 3 bases outside the gene matches. Germline-derived CDR1 and CDR2 are PRHDT and FYEKMQ (reference sequence). The CDR3 nucleotides read TGTGCCAGCAGCTTAGGGGACAGGGGTGGCAATGAGCAGTTCTTC. Encoded protein: CASSLGDRGGNEQFF.

The chain is built from TRBV20-1 and TRBJ2-5; TRBD2 might be the D (6 bases). Germline assignment: CDR1 DFQATT and CDR2 SNEGSKA (reference sequence). There are 13 residues in the CDR3. V shed 6 bases and J shed 0 bases, with 11 bases lying between them. CDR3 protein: CSARRGNQETQYF. CDR3 nucleotides: TGCAGTGCACGACGGGGGAACCAAGAGACCCAGTACTTC.

This chain links TRBV30 with TRBJ2-7, with 15 bases identical to TRBD2. The CDR3 sequence is 18 residues long. CDR1 is GTSNPN and CDR2 is SVGIG in the germline V gene (reference sequence). After removal of 2 bases from V and 4 bases from J, the junction contained 12 bases not matched to a gene. CDR3 residues: CAWSTWTSGRALFYEQYF. In DNA, the CDR3 is TGTGCCTGGAGTACCTGGACTAGCGGGAGGGCTTTGTTTTACGAGCAGTACTTC. The variable domain in full, with the rest retrieved from reference TRBV30 and TRBJ2-7, is SQTIHQWPATLVQPVGSPLSLECTVEGTSNPNLYWYRQAAGRGLQLLFYSVGIGQISSEVPQNLSASRPQDRQFILSSKKLLLSDSGFYLCAWSTWTSGRALFYEQYFGPGTRLTVT.

The rearrangement links TRBV7-6 to TRBJ2-1; D may be TRBD2 (6 bases). The length of the CDR3 is 14 residues. V lost 3 bases and J lost 8, with 14 bases in between. Germline-derived CDR1 and CDR2 are SGHVS and FNYEAQ. The CDR3 coding sequence is TGTGCCAGCAGCTTTTTGCGGGGTATGGATGAGCAGTTCTTC. It translates to CASSFLRGMDEQFF.

The V and J genes are TRBV6-1 and TRBJ1-2; 7 bases are shared with TRBD1. CDR3 length equals 11 residues. J gave up 8 bases and V 6 bases, and 3 bases lay outside the gene matches. Germline loops: CDR1 MNHNS, CDR2 SASEGT. This CDR3 reads CASRTGVGYTF. The CDR3 bases are TGTGCCAGCAGAACAGGGGTCGGCTACACCTTC.

This clonotype was seen repeatedly, ten times or more. The chain has TRBV3-1 and TRBJ1-2, with 9 bases lining up with TRBD1. With 2 bases clipped from V and 6 bases from J, the junction kept 7 bases outside the gene matches. In germline, CDR1 is LGHDT, CDR2 YNNKEL (reference sequence). CDR3 length: 15 amino acids. The CDR3 nucleotides are TGTGCCAGCAGCCAACTTACAGGGGGCGCAGATGGCTACACCTTC. Translated, it gives CASSQLTGGADGYTF.

This clonotype was picked up many times. The CDR3: CSATTGTGRNEQYF. In nucleotides, the CDR3 is TGCAGTGCAACCACCGGGACAGGGAGAAACGAGCAGTACTTC. This chain connects TRBV20-1 to TRBJ2-7; 9 nucleotides match TRBD1. Germline V lookup: CDR1 DFQATT, CDR2 SNEGSKA (reference sequence). The CDR3 loop spans 14 amino acids. The V gene end was trimmed by 6 bases and the J gene end by 5 bases; junction bases not matched to a gene: 11.

This clonotype was seen more than once but under ten times. This chain connects TRBV7-9 to TRBJ2-7; TRBD1 matches 9 bases. This CDR3 comprises 16 residues. V was pared by 0 bases and J by 1 base, with 4 bases of the junction left unmatched. The germline CDR1 and CDR2 sequences are SEHNR and FQNEAQ (reference sequence). Here the CDR3 reads CASSLALTGGSYEQYF. In DNA form, the CDR3 reads TGTGCCAGCAGCTTAGCGCTGACAGGGGGTTCCTACGAGCAGTACTTC.

This clonotype appeared many times. The V gene is TRBV11-3, the J gene TRBJ2-1; a possible D gene is TRBD2 (7 bases). V lost 2 bases and J lost 1, with 12 bases in between. The CDR3 has 16 amino acids. From germline, CDR1 is SGHNT and CDR2 YENEEA. As DNA, the CDR3 is TGTGCCAGCAGCTTACGGGGGGCGGGTTCCTACAATGAGCAGTTCTTC. This gives the protein CASSLRGAGSYNEQFF. Full variable domain (rest looked up from reference TRBV11-3 and TRBJ2-1): EAGVVQSPRYKIIEKKQPVAFWCNPISGHNTLYWYLQNLGQGPELLIRYENEEAVDDSQLPKDRFSAERLKGVDSTLKIQPAELGDSAVYLCASSLRGAGSYNEQFFGPGTRLTVL.

CDR3 sequence: CASMGVAGYEQYF. The CDR3 DNA is TGTGCCAGCATGGGGGTAGCGGGTTACGAGCAGTACTTC. The J gene is TRBJ2-7, the V gene TRBV6-1; TRBD2 aligns across 7 bases. V lost 7 bases, J lost 4 bases, and 7 bases stayed unmatched. The CDR3 contains 13 residues. CDR1 MNHNS and CDR2 SASEGT come from the germline V gene.

The V call is TRBV27, the J call TRBJ1-6; D is possibly TRBD1 (5 bases). V shed 5 bases and J shed 6 bases, with 17 bases lying between them. The CDR3 consists of 16 residues. Germline CDR1 MNHEY, CDR2 SMNVEV (reference sequence). CDR3: CASSARAFARNSPLHF. In DNA form, the CDR3 reads TGTGCCAGCAGTGCCAGGGCGTTCGCTCGTAATTCACCCCTCCACTTT.

This clonotype showed up many times. The chain couples TRBV12-3 or TRBV12-4 to TRBJ2-3; D is possibly TRBD1 (6 bases). Trimming cost V 6 bases and J 0 bases, with 13 bases left between them. The CDR3 spans 15 residues. The CDR3 region has the DNA TGTGCCAGCAGCTTCCTACAGGGTAGCACAGATACGCAGTATTTT. Protein: CASSFLQGSTDTQYF.

A few counts support this clonotype. The chain links TRBV10-2 to TRBJ2-3, with D possibly matching TRBD1 (6 bases). This CDR3 region has 14 residues. V dropped 8 bases and J dropped 2 bases, with 14 bases sitting between them. The germline V gene encodes CDR1 WSHSY and CDR2 SAAADI. The CDR3 spells CASRPRGTTDTQYF. CDR3 nucleotides: TGCGCCAGCCGTCCGAGGGGGACCACAGATACGCAGTATTTT.

This clonotype was observed many times. The chain has TRBV28 and TRBJ1-3; D remains unclear. CDR1 is MDHEN, CDR2 SYDVKM, per germline. The V and J ends lost 6 bases and 9 bases respectively, with 9 bases between them. The CDR3 loop spans 11 amino acids. The CDR3 is CASSSRITIYF. CDR3 coding DNA: TGTGCCAGCAGCTCAAGAATCACCATATATTTT. Supplemented by reference TRBV28 and TRBJ1-3, the full variable domain reads DVKVTQSSRYLVKRTGEKVFLECVQDMDHENMFWYRQDPGLGLRLIYFSYDVKMKEKGDIPEGYSVSREKKERFSLILESASTNQTSMYLCASSSRITIYFGEGSWLTVV.

This clonotype was observed a few times. V usage is TRBV7-9 and J usage is TRBJ2-4; a weak D match, TRBD1 (5 bases). Germline lookup yields CDR1 SEHNR and CDR2 FQNEAQ (reference sequence). The CDR3 loop spans 17 amino acids. The V end was cut by 0 bases, the J end by 6 bases, with 18 bases between. CDR3 in DNA: TGTGCCAGCAGCTTAGCGGCCCCCTTGGGGCTTCCAAACATTCAGTACTTC. Amino acid sequence: CASSLAAPLGLPNIQYF.

This clonotype was seen a handful of times. The chain carries TRBV20-1 and TRBJ2-7; TRBD2 matches at 14 bases. V was clipped by 6 bases and J by 1 base; unmatched bases: 5. CDR3 length equals 15 residues. Germline values: CDR1 DFQATT, CDR2 SNEGSKA (reference sequence). CDR3 coding DNA: TGCAGTGCGGGACTAGCGGGAGTGACTTCCTACGAGCAGTACTTC. It encodes CSAGLAGVTSYEQYF.

This clonotype was seen a handful of times. The CDR3 bases are TGTGCCAGCAGCACCCCTTGGGAACCGAACAATGAGCAGTTCTTC. Protein product: CASSTPWEPNNEQFF. This chain uses TRBV6-2 or TRBV6-3 with TRBJ2-1; unclear D gene. CDR1 MNHEY and CDR2 SVGEGT come from the germline V gene. This CDR3 has 15 residues. Trimming took 6 bases from V and 5 from J, leaving 17 bases between them.

In its sample, this clonotype was seen once. The rearrangement uses TRBV7-2 and TRBJ1-5; D remains unclear. Trimming cost V 0 bases and J 6 bases, with 6 bases left between them. The CDR3 covers 13 residues. Germline V lookup: CDR1 SGHTA, CDR2 FQGNSA. The CDR3 loop reads CASSLALSQPQHF. The CDR3 region has the DNA TGTGCCAGCAGCTTAGCGCTTAGTCAGCCCCAGCATTTT.

This rearrangement joins TRBV4-1 to TRBJ2-5, with 8 positions matching TRBD2. V shed 4 bases, J shed 5 bases, and the junction held 18 bases outside the gene matches. Germline CDR1 reads MGHRA; CDR2 reads YSYEKL. The CDR3 covers 18 residues. CDR3 sequence: CASSPPKGEAGGGETQYF. CDR3 coding DNA: TGCGCCAGCAGCCCCCCGAAGGGGGAGGCGGGGGGCGGGGAGACCCAGTACTTC.

Many counts were recorded for this clonotype. The V call is TRBV10-3, the J call TRBJ2-2; either TRBD1 or TRBD2 may supply D (6 bases each). The CDR3 is 16 amino acids. Trimming removed 5 bases from V and 1 base from J, with 14 bases in between. CDR1 and CDR2 (germline): ENHRY, SYGVKD. DNA for the CDR3: TGTGCCATCAGTTCTCGGGGGCCCGGGAACACCGGGGAGCTGTTTTTT. It encodes CAISSRGPGNTGELFF.

The table lists this clonotype with a few counts. The V call is TRBV10-2, the J call TRBJ2-5; D is perhaps TRBD2 (5 bases). Looked up from germline, CDR1 is WSHSY and CDR2 is SAAADI. CDR3 length: 15 residues. Trimming removed 2 bases from V and 7 bases from J, with 17 bases in between. The CDR3 sequence: CASSEASGWVWTQYF. For the CDR3, the DNA is TGCGCCAGCAGTGAGGCCAGCGGATGGGTGTGGACCCAGTACTTC.

The table lists this clonotype with many counts. V usage is TRBV4-1 and J usage is TRBJ2-7; 8 bases map to TRBD1. The junction had 11 bases not matched to a gene; V was cut back by 1 base and J by 3 bases. The V gene's germline CDR1 is MGHRA and CDR2 YSYEKL. The CDR3 runs 17 residues. The DNA for the CDR3 is TGCGCCAGCAGCCAAGGGCGTGGACAGGGCCCCCTCTACGAGCAGTACTTC. Its translation: CASSQGRGQGPLYEQYF.

The chain is built from TRBV19 and TRBJ2-7; TRBD2 matches at 10 bases. The germline gives CDR1 LNHDA, CDR2 SQIVND (reference sequence). The CDR3 covers 16 residues. Losses at the gene ends were 2 bases for V and 3 bases for J; bases not matched to a gene: 7. The CDR3 nucleotides are TGTGCCAGTAGTATAAGCTGGGCTAGCGGGGGCTACGAGCAGTACTTC. Its translation: CASSISWASGGYEQYF.

This clonotype was picked up many times. The genes are TRBV2 and TRBJ1-2; 10 nucleotides align to TRBD1. Trimming removed 4 bases from V and 6 bases from J; junction bases left unmatched: 11. Per germline, CDR1 SNHLY and CDR2 FYNNEI. The CDR3 sequence is 16 residues long. The CDR3: CASSVWTGGRIDGYTF. The CDR3 nucleotides are TGTGCCAGCAGTGTCTGGACAGGGGGGCGTATTGATGGCTACACCTTC.

This clonotype was seen only a few times. The V gene is TRBV7-9, the J gene TRBJ2-3; TRBD2 is a possible D gene (5 bases). The CDR3 consists of 13 residues. Germline CDR1 and CDR2: SEHNR and FQNEAQ (reference sequence). With 2 bases removed from V and 4 bases from J, the gap between germline ends came to 7 bases. CDR3 sequence reads: CASSLRTSDTQYF. CDR3 nucleotide sequence: TGTGCCAGCAGCTTAAGGACTTCAGATACGCAGTATTTT.

This clonotype was detected many times. J is TRBJ2-7 and V is TRBV28; D unclear. This CDR3 is 12 amino acids long. V lost 4 bases, J lost 5 bases, and 9 bases lay in between. CDR1 is MDHEN and CDR2 is SYDVKM in the germline V gene. The CDR3 loop is CASSSREDEQYF. CDR3 nucleotides: TGTGCCAGCAGTTCGCGAGAGGACGAGCAGTACTTC.

This clonotype came up a few times. The CDR3 reads CASSLISGRSPDTQYF. The CDR3 DNA reads as TGTGCCAGCAGCTTAATTAGCGGGAGGTCCCCAGATACGCAGTATTTT. The rearrangement uses TRBV7-2 and TRBJ2-3, with 10 bases that match TRBD2. The CDR3 consists of 16 residues. Germline trimming cut 2 bases from V and 4 bases from J; bases unmatched to any gene: 6. Per germline, CDR1 SGHTA and CDR2 FQGNSA.

The rearrangement joins TRBV13 to TRBJ1-2, with 7 bases matching TRBD1. The V gene's germline CDR1 is PRHDT and CDR2 FYEKMQ (reference sequence). V lost 0 bases to trimming and J lost 4 bases; unmatched junction nucleotides: 5. The CDR3 sequence is 15 residues long. The CDR3 protein is CASSLGQGKGYGYTF. CDR3 nucleotides: TGTGCCAGCAGCTTAGGACAGGGGAAGGGCTATGGCTACACCTTC.

This clonotype was seen only a few times. The chain uses TRBV14 and TRBJ1-2, with D possibly being TRBD1 (6 bases). CDR1 is SGHDN and CDR2 is FVKESK in the germline V gene. V gave up 0 bases and J gave up 4 bases, with 15 bases separating them. This CDR3 has 16 amino acids. In nucleotides, the CDR3 is TGTGCCAGCAGCCAAGATTGGACTGGACAGTCCTATGGCTACACCTTC. Amino acids: CASSQDWTGQSYGYTF.